This T cell receptor beta chain originates from a study of blood T cell repertoires in COVID-19. Study overall: The analysed material was cDNA or gDNA that came from T cells, B-cell-depleted T cells, or PBMCs.

Authors' methods: Quantification of nucleated cells was approximated via reference gene primer amplification. Data came from immunoSEQ multiplex PCR; TCRdb stores just in-frame clones and leaves some out. V and J calls and clone size are copied from that table; D and trimming were computed from the DNA. Of about 28,000 clones listed, 65% to 90% are singletons. This clone has a single count. The CDR3 extends over 15 amino acids. Germline CDR1 is SGHTA and CDR2 is FQGNSA. V lost 2 bases to trimming and J lost 2 bases, with 10 bases between them. This receptor was obtained from a human donor in a cohort sampled during active COVID-19. Sequenced material: peripheral blood. The rearrangement links TRBV7-2 to TRBJ2-1; possibly TRBD2 for D (7 bases). CDR3 coding DNA: TGTGCCAGCAGCTTATGGGGGGGCCCCTACAATGAGCAGTTCTTC. Translating it yields CASSLWGGPYNEQFF.